This T cell receptor (beta chain) was sequenced during a study of healthy donors' naive CD4 and CD8 T cells. Each TCR library used about 500 ng of total RNA and a linear amplification protocol. TCRdb ran MiXCR on the reads and lists one entry per CDR3 protein. The sample lists approximately 180,000 distinct CDR3 sequences, about 70% seen once, with 2% to 2.5% in the top ten. This sequence originates from a pool of human donors in good health; the sample pools cells from several healthy donors. The sequencing sample was made of naive CD4+ and CD8+ T cells sorted from blood, pooled from several donors.

CDR3 DNA: TGTGCCAGCAGCTTGGTGGCAGGGTTTGTAGGTGGCTACACCTTC. Protein: CASSLVAGFVGGYTF. The chain joins TRBV5-5 to TRBJ1-2, with D perhaps matching TRBD1 (5 bases). CDR3 length: 15 residues. CDR1 SGHKS and CDR2 YYEKEE come from the germline V gene (reference sequence). The V end lost 0 bases, the J end lost 7 bases, and 16 bases lay between the germline ends.